This entry features one TCR beta chain sequence. The target antigen is unknown. Each donor's blood draw was roughly 9.5 milliliters of peripheral blood. This CDR3 contains 11 residues. Germline V lookup: CDR1 SEHNR, CDR2 FQNEAQ (reference sequence). The V end lost 1 base, the J end lost 11 bases, and 8 bases lay between the germline ends. The second PCR ran roughly 6 to 11 cycles with a sample-barcoded 5' primer and J-beta primers. Each CDR3 protein gets one entry after TCRdb re-called the 5' RACE reads with MiXCR. Among around 1,800,000 distinct CDR3 sequences, approximately 39% were seen once, and the ten largest hold under 30%. The source of the sample is a study of blood T cells in healthy people across ages. Overall study results and limits: A strong correlation between TCR beta diversity and naive T cell percentage was seen. With age, beta diversity per million T cells declined roughly linearly, significantly by over 35.

This TCR was sampled from a human donor in good health. The chain carries TRBV7-9 and TRBJ1-1, with no clear D. Sequencing used blood. The CDR3 DNA reads as TGTGCCAGCAGCTTAGGGGTTACGGCTTTCTTT. It specifies CASSLGVTAFF.